This T cell receptor (beta chain) was captured in a study of shared clonotypes between healthy human individuals. Selected positively for CCR7 and CD45RO-negative, naive CD8 cells excluded terminally differentiated effector memory CD45RA+ cells. Each donor was a Caucasian adult residing in Nashville, Tennessee. In the source study's methods: Quality scores were absent from the junction-only immunoSEQ sequences, so filtering differed. Clones were read by immunoSEQ multiplex PCR, and TCRdb kept only the in-frame ones, dropping some. The V and J calls and the clone size are those of that table, but D and trimming were determined from the DNA. The data contain around 2,100,000 clones, about 94% of them seen just once; the ten biggest clones take up 0.9% to 1.5%. With respect to this clone: Antigen unknown.

Study conclusions and caveats: Despite large depth, sorted-subset datasets appeared incompletely sequenced.

The V gene's germline CDR1 is MNHEY and CDR2 SVGAGI. Trimming took off 0 bases at V and 1 base at J, with 10 bases between the two ends. The CDR3 sequence is 16 residues long. The rearrangement links TRBV6-5 to TRBJ2-1; D gene ambiguous. This sequence was found in a man aged 18 to 29 in good health. The sequenced material came from naive CD8+ T cells sorted from blood. Written as DNA, the CDR3 is TGTGCCAGCAGTTACTCGCCGGACGTTTCCTACAATGAGCAGTTCTTC. It yields the protein CASSYSPDVSYNEQFF.